The next 30 T cell receptor beta chains were all read from a single sample in a study of T-cell reconstitution after alpha-beta-depleted transplantation in children. TCRbeta library construction was performed incorporating unique molecular identifiers. From the PCR reads, TCRdb called clonotypes with MiXCR, one entry per CDR3 protein. The sample lists around 300,000 distinct CDR3 sequences; roughly 21% were seen once. The sample here was PBMCs, mostly from graft donor cells, taken 180 days after TCRalphabeta/CD19-depleted stem cell transplant. The receptors originated from a male patient aged 10 to 17 who had a stem cell transplant for acute lymphoblastic leukemia, so the T cells may come from the graft donor.

This clonotype turned up a few times. This chain connects TRBV9 to TRBJ2-3; D remains unclear. V was trimmed by 3 bases and J by 5 bases, leaving 10 bases between them. The CDR3 totals 13 residues. The germline V gene has CDR1 SGDLS and CDR2 YYNGEE. CDR3 DNA sequence: TGTGCCAGCAGCGGGCAGCCGGGAGATACGCAGTATTTT. Translated, it gives CASSGQPGDTQYF.

There are a few counts of this clonotype. The rearrangement joins TRBV10-3 to TRBJ2-7; D tentatively fits TRBD1 or TRBD2 (5 bases each). The germline V gene has CDR1 ENHRY and CDR2 SYGVKD. Between the trimmed V and J ends, which lost 4 bases and 7 bases, there was a span of 14 bases. This CDR3 comprises 13 residues. The CDR3 spells CAISGGPPGEQYF. The CDR3 region has the DNA TGTGCCATCAGTGGGGGCCCACCGGGGGAGCAGTACTTC.

J is TRBJ2-4 and V is TRBV7-2, with D uncertain. CDR1 is SGHTA, CDR2 FQGNSA, per germline. The CDR3 totals 19 residues. Trimming pared 2 bases from V and 1 base from J, leaving 21 bases between. CDR3 loop: CASSLTGSRRYLAKNIQYF. In DNA form, the CDR3 reads TGTGCCAGCAGCTTAACGGGTTCGCGGCGTTATTTGGCCAAAAACATTCAGTACTTC.

The chain has TRBV11-2 and TRBJ2-4; 10 positions agree with TRBD1. Germline V gene sequence: CDR1 SGHAT, CDR2 FQNNGV. This CDR3 is built from 18 residues. V gave up 5 bases and J gave up 1 base; unmatched junction bases: 11. The CDR3 DNA is TGTGCCAGCAGCGCCGGGACAGGGGAAGGAAGGGCCAAAAACATTCAGTACTTC. Protein product: CASSAGTGEGRAKNIQYF.

The rearrangement links TRBV6-5 to TRBJ2-4; no reliable D call. CDR1 and CDR2 (germline): MNHEY, SVGAGI. The CDR3 totals 14 residues. V was shortened by 0 bases and J by 8 bases, with 11 bases between the two germline ends. The CDR3 bases are TGTGCCAGCAGTTACTCAGGACCCTACGACATTCAGTACTTC. Protein sequence: CASSYSGPYDIQYF.

The chain links TRBV4-2 to TRBJ2-7, with D perhaps TRBD2 (6 bases). Trimming took 0 bases from V and 3 from J, leaving 18 bases between them. Per germline, CDR1 LGHNA and CDR2 YNFKEQ. The CDR3 runs to 17 residues. CDR3 DNA sequence: TGTGCCAGCAGCCAAGATGTTCGCGGGGCCAGAATCTACGAGCAGTACTTC. The encoded protein is CASSQDVRGARIYEQYF.

The chain joins TRBV29-1 to TRBJ2-3, with 9 bases lining up with TRBD2. The CDR3 contains 17 residues. Germline CDR1 is SQVTM and CDR2 is ANQGSEA. V lost 0 bases, J lost 3 bases, and 10 bases stayed unmatched. The CDR3 loop reads CSVEDRSSGSGTDTQYF. The CDR3 DNA is TGCAGCGTTGAAGATCGGAGTAGCGGGAGTGGGACAGATACGCAGTATTTT.

This clonotype was seen more than once but under ten times. The rearrangement links TRBV15 to TRBJ2-4, with D uncertain. Deletions cut 5 bases from V and 3 bases from J, with 14 bases between. The CDR3 is made up of 15 amino acids. Germline V CDR1 and CDR2: LNHNV, YYDKDF (reference sequence). The CDR3 coding sequence is TGTGCCACCAGCCTAGGACGGCCTAACAAAAACATTCAGTACTTC. As protein: CATSLGRPNKNIQYF.

This chain connects TRBV11-3 to TRBJ2-2; the match to TRBD1 covers 7 bases. CDR1 is SGHNT, CDR2 YENEEA, per germline. V lost 5 bases and J lost 6; bases outside the gene matches: 3. The CDR3 is 13 residues long. In DNA form, the CDR3 reads TGTGCCAGCAGCAAAACAGGGGCCGGGGAGCTGTTTTTT. Translated, it gives CASSKTGAGELFF.

For this clonotype: Germline is not matched at one junction end, which may reflect a read error. V gene TRBV7-9 combines with J gene TRBJ2-1; a weak D match, TRBD1 (5 bases). This CDR3 region has 10 residues. Per the germline V gene, CDR1 is SEHNR and CDR2 is FQNEAQ (reference sequence). The CDR3 coding sequence is TGTGCCAGCAGCTTCCCGTTGGGGCTCTTC. Its protein product is CASSFPLGLF.

Comments on this clonotype: A much bigger clone sits one base away, suggesting this may be a read error. The genes are TRBV5-6 and TRBJ2-7, with 7 bases that match TRBD2. CDR1 is SGHDT, CDR2 YYEEEE, per germline. The CDR3 length is 17 residues. Unmatched junction bases numbered 11, after V lost 0 bases and J lost 2 bases. The CDR3 DNA reads TGTGCCAGCAGCTTGGTCGGGCTAGCGGAGTGCCCCTACGAGCAGTACTTC. Protein: CASSLVGLAECPYEQYF.

A few counts support this clonotype. The chain recombines TRBV27 with TRBJ1-1; the D is unclear. The CDR3 contains 13 residues. Trimming shortened V by 2 bases and J by 5 bases, and 9 bases separated the two germline ends. Germline V CDR1 and CDR2: MNHEY, SMNVEV (reference sequence). In nucleotides, the CDR3 is TGTGCCAGCAGTTTACTGACGGGAACTGAAGCTTTCTTT. Translating gives CASSLLTGTEAFF.

Points on this clonotype: Sequence at one end of the junction differs from germline and may be a read error. The gene calls are TRBV29-1 and TRBJ2-5; weak D call: TRBD1 (5 bases). From germline, CDR1 is SQVTM and CDR2 ANQGSEA. This CDR3 has 10 amino acids. The CDR3, as DNA: TGCAGCGTTGACAGGGAACGCACTACCTTC. This translates into CSVDRERTTF.

This clonotype appeared a few times. The chain carries TRBV20-1 and TRBJ2-7; possible D gene TRBD1, 6 bases. Trimming pared 5 bases from V and 2 bases from J, leaving 13 bases between. In germline, CDR1 is DFQATT, CDR2 SNEGSKA (reference sequence). The CDR3 length is 13 residues. CDR3 amino acids: CSARTVTPYEQYF. The CDR3 nucleotides read TGCAGTGCTCGGACAGTTACTCCCTACGAGCAGTACTTC.

This clonotype was seen more than once but under ten times. The chain employs TRBV11-3 and TRBJ2-1; TRBD1 matches 9 bases. V gave up 2 bases and J gave up 9 bases; unmatched junction bases: 8. Germline CDR1 and CDR2: SGHNT and YENEEA. The CDR3 runs 15 residues. The CDR3 loop is CASSLTLTGGLEQFF. The CDR3 bases are TGTGCCAGCAGCTTAACTTTAACAGGGGGCCTTGAGCAGTTCTTC.

The chain links TRBV5-1 to TRBJ2-1, with 9 nucleotides matching TRBD2. CDR3 length: 17 amino acids. CDR1 and CDR2 from the germline V gene are SGHRS and YFSETQ. With V trimmed by 0 bases and J by 4 bases, 8 bases remained unmatched. The CDR3 reads CASSLDGASGAYNEQFF. The CDR3 DNA sequence: TGCGCCAGCAGCTTGGACGGAGCTAGCGGGGCGTACAATGAGCAGTTCTTC.

This clonotype has more than one count but fewer than ten. The CDR3 DNA reads TGTGCCATCAGCGAACTAGTCGAATGGACCCAGTACTTC. This gives the protein CAISELVEWTQYF. This sequence joins TRBV10-3 and TRBJ2-5; perhaps TRBD2 as D (5 bases). Trimming shortened V by 6 bases and J by 7 bases, and 15 bases separated the two germline ends. Germline CDR1 and CDR2: ENHRY and SYGVKD. The CDR3 extends over 13 amino acids.

This clonotype was found a few times. The CDR3 sequence is CATLRGQDQADTQYF. The CDR3 nucleotides read TGTGCCACCCTCCGGGGACAGGACCAAGCAGATACGCAGTATTTT. The J gene is TRBJ2-3, the V gene TRBV6-1; 8 nucleotides line up with TRBD1. Germline lookup yields CDR1 MNHNS and CDR2 SASEGT. Germline trimming cut 10 bases from V and 4 bases from J; bases unmatched to any gene: 13. This CDR3 is 15 amino acids long.

The V gene is TRBV12-3 or TRBV12-4, the J gene TRBJ1-2, with 8 bases lining up with TRBD1. The CDR3 has 14 residues. J was trimmed by 4 bases and V by 2 bases; bases with no gene match: 3. CDR3 region: CASSLWQGAYGYTF. As DNA, the CDR3 is TGTGCCAGCAGTTTATGGCAGGGGGCCTATGGCTACACCTTC.

This clonotype was detected a few times. This chain uses TRBV20-1 with TRBJ2-7, with D maybe TRBD1 (6 bases). The V end lost 5 bases, the J end lost 6 bases, and 14 bases lay between the germline ends. The CDR3 contains 12 residues. The germline CDR1 and CDR2 sequences are DFQATT and SNEGSKA (reference sequence). The CDR3 reads CSALGGKGEQYF. The CDR3 DNA reads as TGCAGTGCTTTAGGGGGAAAGGGCGAGCAGTACTTC.

The table lists this clonotype with a few counts. V is TRBV5-5 and J is TRBJ2-3, with D perhaps TRBD2 (5 bases). CDR1 and CDR2 (germline): SGHKS, YYEKEE (reference sequence). With 4 bases removed from V and 0 bases from J, the gap between germline ends came to 15 bases. The CDR3 runs to 16 residues. The CDR3 DNA follows: TGTGCCAGCAGCCTCGGGTGGGAGTTGAGCACAGATACGCAGTATTTT. It codes for CASSLGWELSTDTQYF.

This clonotype appeared a few times. The J gene is TRBJ2-3, the V gene TRBV25-1; D is ambiguous. This CDR3 comprises 15 residues. V was cut by 4 bases and J by 0 bases, with 11 bases left in between. Per germline, CDR1 MGHDK and CDR2 SYGVNS. The CDR3 bases are TGTGCCAGCAGTGCCTCTTCCCTTAGCACAGATACGCAGTATTTT. This gives the protein CASSASSLSTDTQYF.

The chain couples TRBV2 to TRBJ1-3; D gene unclear. CDR1 SNHLY and CDR2 FYNNEI come from the germline V gene. V lost 3 bases, J lost 4 bases, and 4 bases lay in between. The CDR3 runs 12 residues. The CDR3 coding sequence is TGTGCCAGCAGTGACCCGGGAAACACCATATATTTT. This sequence encodes CASSDPGNTIYF. The full variable domain, its missing parts supplied by reference TRBV2 and TRBJ1-3, is EPEVTQTPSHQVTQMGQEVILRCVPISNHLYFYWYRQILGQKVEFLVSFYNNEISEKSEIFDDQFSVERPDGSNFTLKIRSTKLEDSAMYFCASSDPGNTIYFGEGSWLTVV.

This clonotype has just a few counts. The rearrangement links TRBV20-1 to TRBJ2-1, with 8 bases matching TRBD2. The ends lost 5 bases at V and 7 bases at J; junction bases unmatched: 10. Germline CDR1 reads DFQATT; CDR2 reads SNEGSKA (reference sequence). This CDR3 region has 14 residues. CDR3: CSARSGRARNEQFF. Here the CDR3 DNA reads TGCAGTGCTCGAAGCGGGAGAGCGCGTAATGAGCAGTTCTTC.

This rearrangement joins TRBV20-1 to TRBJ2-7; 14 positions match TRBD2. The CDR3 has 19 amino acids. Germline CDR1 reads DFQATT; CDR2 reads SNEGSKA (reference sequence). With 0 bases clipped from V and 5 bases from J, the junction kept 15 bases outside the gene matches. In DNA, the CDR3 is TGCAGTGCTAGAGATATAGGGACTAGCGGGAGAGAGCGTTTCCACGAGCAGTACTTC. Residues: CSARDIGTSGRERFHEQYF.

In this sample, this clonotype turned up a few times. V is TRBV10-3 and J is TRBJ1-5; no clear D gene. Germline V gene sequence: CDR1 ENHRY, CDR2 SYGVKD. The CDR3 consists of 15 residues. V gave up 7 bases and J gave up 5 bases, with 18 bases separating them. Here the CDR3 reads CAINSRGPGYQPQHF. The DNA of the CDR3 is TGTGCCATCAATTCTAGAGGGCCCGGCTATCAGCCCCAGCATTTT.

This clonotype showed up just a few times. V usage is TRBV29-1 and J usage is TRBJ2-7; 7 positions match TRBD1. The CDR3 loop spans 12 amino acids. The ends lost 5 bases at V and 3 bases at J; junction bases unmatched: 4. The germline V gene encodes CDR1 SQVTM and CDR2 ANQGSEA. CDR3 coding DNA: TGCAGCGTTTCGAGGGACAGCTACGAGCAGTACTTC. Translated: CSVSRDSYEQYF.

The chain uses TRBV29-1 and TRBJ2-7; a possible D gene is TRBD2 (5 bases). Per the germline V gene, CDR1 is SQVTM and CDR2 is ANQGSEA. V gave up 6 bases and J gave up 0 bases, with 18 bases separating them. The CDR3 has 15 residues. CDR3 in DNA: TGCAGCGTACGAACCGGAGGTAGGAACTCCTACGAGCAGTACTTC. This codes for CSVRTGGRNSYEQYF.

The CDR3 loop reads CASSRPTMAEAFF. In nucleotides, the CDR3 is TGTGCCAGCAGTCGACCAACTATGGCTGAAGCTTTCTTT. This chain links TRBV2 with TRBJ1-1; D call uncertain. Germline loops: CDR1 SNHLY, CDR2 FYNNEI. Trimming pared 5 bases from V and 6 bases from J, leaving 13 bases between. The CDR3 has 13 amino acids.

The table lists this clonotype with many counts. The chain joins TRBV5-1 to TRBJ2-1; the D call may be TRBD1 or TRBD2 (5 bases each). Germline assignment: CDR1 SGHRS and CDR2 YFSETQ. The CDR3 spans 16 residues. The V end lost 0 bases, the J end lost 9 bases, and 19 bases lay between the germline ends. CDR3 DNA: TGCGCCAGCAGCTTGGTGTCCTTGGGGACCCAGACTGAGCAGTTCTTC. As protein: CASSLVSLGTQTEQFF.